These T cell receptor beta chains were read from a single sample in a study of blood T cell repertoires in COVID-19. The method was immunoSEQ multiplex PCR; TCRdb's version includes in-frame clones alone and lacks a portion of them. The table records about 100,000 clones, over 75% of them present only once. Input material: peripheral blood. Every receptor here comes from a woman aged 30 to 39 with acute or convalescent COVID-19. CDR3s include the opening cysteine and the closing phenylalanine or tryptophan. A D gene is named only where the DNA matches it firmly. Clone size is stated in some rows and not others, as once, few, many or a class when expanded.

-,TRBV7-6,-,15,TRBJ1-6,TGTGCCAGCAGCTTAGCGACGGGGAAGGATTCACCCCTCTACTTT,CASSLATGKDSPLYF
-,TRBV19,-,14,TRBJ2-3,TGTGCCAGTTCCCCCACGGGTCGCACAGATACGCAGTATTTT,CASSPTGRTDTQYF
-,TRBV18,once,15,TRBJ2-1,TGTGCCAGCTCACTTGAGGGACACCCAAACAATGAGCAGTTCTTC,CASSLEGHPNNEQFF
-,TRBV19,few,15,TRBJ1-2,TGTGCCAGTAGTATCGGTTCAGGGCTCAACTATGGCTACACCTTC,CASSIGSGLNYGYTF
TRBD2,TRBV10-1,-,15,TRBJ2-1,TGCGCCAGCAGTGAGGCTAGCGGGGGGAAGAGTGAGCAGTTCTTC,CASSEASGGKSEQFF
-,TRBV11-2,-,14,TRBJ2-7,TGTGCCAGCAGCTTAATCGCAGGGAACTACGAGCAGTACTTC,CASSLIAGNYEQYF
-,TRBV13,-,15,TRBJ1-3,TGTGCCAGCAGCCGACAGACACTCTCTGGAAACACCATATATTTT,CASSRQTLSGNTIYF
-,TRBV7-3,-,14,TRBJ2-2,TGTGCCAGCAGCATAGGGGTCGATGGCGGGGAGCTGTTTTTT,CASSIGVDGGELFF
-,TRBV5-1,-,12,TRBJ1-6,TGCGCCAGCAGCCACGGTGATTCACCCCTCCACTTT,CASSHGDSPLHF
-,TRBV11-3,once,15,TRBJ2-7,TGTGCCAGCAGCTCCCTATCGCGAAGCTCCTACGAGCAGTACTTC,CASSSLSRSSYEQYF
-,TRBV18,-,15,TRBJ2-2,TGTGCCAGCTCACAAGGGACTTCGAACACCGGGGAGCTGTTTTTT,CASSQGTSNTGELFF
-,TRBV5-4,few,14,TRBJ2-3,TGTGCCAGCAGCGTTAGGGGGAGGGCAGATACGCAGTATTTT,CASSVRGRADTQYF
TRBD2,TRBV30,-,14,TRBJ2-1,TGTGCCTGGACAAGTCTACTAGCGGGGGGAAAGGAGTTCTTC,CAWTSLLAGGKEFF
-,TRBV27,-,19,TRBJ2-1,TGTGCCAGCAGTTTAACCCCCCCCCGCACAGGGTATCCCTACAATGAGCAGTTCTTC,CASSLTPPRTGYPYNEQFF
-,TRBV27,-,15,TRBJ2-1,TGTGCCAGCAGTCAGAATAGACAGCTCTACAATGAGCAGTTCTTC,CASSQNRQLYNEQFF
-,TRBV6-5,-,13,TRBJ1-5,TGTGCCAGCAGTTCCTTCAGGAATCAGCCCCAGCATTTT,CASSSFRNQPQHF
-,TRBV6-5,-,15,TRBJ1-5,TGTGCCAGCAGTTACTCGGGGCGTGATAGTCAGCCCCAGCATTTT,CASSYSGRDSQPQHF
-,TRBV19,-,16,TRBJ1-5,TGTGCCAGTAGTATGTGGGGGGAGGATAGCAATCAGCCCCAGCATTTT,CASSMWGEDSNQPQHF
TRBD1,TRBV28,-,14,TRBJ1-5,TGTGCCAGCAGTTCTGTTTGGACAGGGCAGCCCCAGCATTTT,CASSSVWTGQPQHF
TRBD2,TRBV2,few,21,TRBJ2-1,TGTGCCAGCAGCGCCCCTAGTAGCGGGGGGGCCGCCCCCGGGCCCTACAATGAGCAGTTCTTC,CASSAPSSGGAAPGPYNEQFF
TRBD1,TRBV5-1,-,14,TRBJ2-7,TGCGCCAGCAGCTTGAGACAGGGGGCCGACGAGCAGTACTTC,CASSLRQGADEQYF
TRBD1,TRBV18,-,14,TRBJ2-7,TGTGCCAGCTCCGACAGGGGGGGCTCCTACGAGCAGTACTTC,CASSDRGGSYEQYF
TRBD1,TRBV10-2,few,13,TRBJ1-2,TGCGCCAGCATGGACAGGGTGATCTCTGGCTACACCTTC,CASMDRVISGYTF
-,TRBV19,-,17,TRBJ1-5,TGTGCCAGTAGTATAAGTGAGGGGACAAGCAGAAATCAGCCCCAGCATTTT,CASSISEGTSRNQPQHF
-,TRBV6-5,-,15,TRBJ1-6,TGTGCCAGCAGTTACTCGACACAGGTTTCTTCACCCCTCCACTTT,CASSYSTQVSSPLHF
-,TRBV24-1,once,16,TRBJ2-3,TGTGCCACCAGTGATTCAGAGGGCGGGGGCACAGATACGCAGTATTTT,CATSDSEGGGTDTQYF
TRBD2,TRBV27,-,16,TRBJ2-3,TGTGCCAGCAGTTTATCCCGGCGGGGGGGCACAGATACGCAGTATTTT,CASSLSRRGGTDTQYF
-,TRBV3-1/TRBV3-2,-,15,TRBJ2-7,TGTGCCAGCAGCTCCTACGGTGTGGATTCGGGTGAGCAGTACTTC,CASSSYGVDSGEQYF
-,TRBV3-1/TRBV3-2,-,16,TRBJ2-1,TGTGCCAGCAGCCGCGGGGCAGGGGGAGTATCATATGAGCAGTTCTTC,CASSRGAGGVSYEQFF
TRBD1,TRBV20-1,-,11,TRBJ1-1,TGCAGTGCAGGGGGCAGGACTGAAGCTTTCTTT,CSAGGRTEAFF
TRBD2,TRBV24-1,-,16,TRBJ2-1,TGTGCCACCAGTGATGCTCGCGGGGGATCCTACAATGAGCAGTTCTTC,CATSDARGGSYNEQFF
-,TRBV28,-,14,TRBJ1-5,TGTGCCAGCAGTTTTATTCGTGGCAATCAGCCCCAGCATTTT,CASSFIRGNQPQHF
-,TRBV3-1/TRBV3-2,-,15,TRBJ1-1,TGTGCCAGCAGCCCGGGGGGGAGACAGAACACTGAAGCTTTCTTT,CASSPGGRQNTEAFF
TRBD1,TRBV30,-,17,TRBJ1-5,TGTGCCTGGAGTGGGGGTCGACAGGGGCGACTAAATCAGCCCCAGCATTTT,CAWSGGRQGRLNQPQHF
-,TRBV11-3,once,16,TRBJ2-7,TGTGCCAGCAGCAGGGGACTTACCGGGGACTCCTACGAGCAGTACTTC,CASSRGLTGDSYEQYF
-,TRBV4-1,-,17,TRBJ1-2,TGCGCCAGCAGCCAAGAGGGATACTCGGACAGCTTCTATGGCTACACCTTC,CASSQEGYSDSFYGYTF
TRBD1,TRBV5-1,-,16,TRBJ1-4,TGCGCCAGCAGCTTAATACCGACAGGGGAGGGCGAAAAACTGTTTTTT,CASSLIPTGEGEKLFF
-,TRBV4-1,once,16,TRBJ1-2,TGCGCCAGCAGCCAAGAGGGCCAAGGGGGAACGGGAGGCTACACCTTC,CASSQEGQGGTGGYTF
TRBD1,TRBV5-1,-,15,TRBJ2-6,TGCGCCAGCAGCGCGACAGGGTCTGGGGCCAACGTCCTGACTTTC,CASSATGSGANVLTF
-,TRBV5-1,-,15,TRBJ1-4,TGCGCCAGCAGCTGGGGGACACGAGCCCCTGAAAAACTGTTTTTT,CASSWGTRAPEKLFF
-,TRBV2,-,13,TRBJ2-7,TGTGCCAGCAGATACGACAGCTCCTACGAGCAGTACTTC,CASRYDSSYEQYF
TRBD1,TRBV7-9,-,15,TRBJ2-1,TGTGCCAGCAGCCCGGGGACAGGCCCCTACAATGAGCAGTTCTTC,CASSPGTGPYNEQFF
-,TRBV20-1,-,10,TRBJ2-3,TGCAGTGCCTCACGGGATACGCAGTATTTT,CSASRDTQYF
-,TRBV2,-,13,TRBJ1-2,TGTGCCAGCACTGCCTCTGCGAACTATGGCTACACCTTC,CASTASANYGYTF
-,TRBV6-1,once,15,TRBJ1-5,TGTGCCAGCAGTGATCGAGAATATAGCAATCAGCCCCAGCATTTT,CASSDREYSNQPQHF
-,TRBV5-6,-,13,TRBJ2-1,TGTGCCAGCACGGTAGGATTGGGCGATGAGCAGTTCTTC,CASTVGLGDEQFF
-,TRBV18,once,15,TRBJ1-2,TGTGCCAGCTCACCGAGGGAAGGAGGGAACTATGGCTACACCTTC,CASSPREGGNYGYTF
-,TRBV18,-,18,TRBJ1-2,TGTGCCAGCTCACCAGCTCGACAGAATTTGGATGATTTCTATGGCTACACCTTC,CASSPARQNLDDFYGYTF
TRBD1,TRBV29-1,-,14,TRBJ1-1,TGCAGCGTTGGGACAGGAGGGGCCGACACTGAAGCTTTCTTT,CSVGTGGADTEAFF
TRBD2,TRBV6-5,-,15,TRBJ2-3,TGTGCCAGCAGTTTTTTAGCGGGGGCTACAGATACGCAGTATTTT,CASSFLAGATDTQYF
TRBD1,TRBV6-2/TRBV6-3,-,13,TRBJ1-2,TGTGCCAGCAGTTACGGACAGGGAAGGAGCTACACCTTC,CASSYGQGRSYTF
TRBD1,TRBV5-1,-,15,TRBJ1-1,TGCGCCAGCAGCTTCACAGGGGGCGGCGGCACTGAAGCTTTCTTT,CASSFTGGGGTEAFF
TRBD2,TRBV5-1,once,18,TRBJ2-1,TGCGCCAGCAGCTTGGGCCCCACTAGCGGGGGCCTATACAATGAGCAGTTCTTC,CASSLGPTSGGLYNEQFF